Below, 4 T cell receptor beta chains from the same sample are listed, as sequenced in a study of radiotherapy plus CTLA-4 blockade in lung cancer. Sequenced by immunoSEQ multiplex PCR; TCRdb stores in-frame clones only, minus some. The profile shows tens of thousands of clones, approximately 78% of them singletons. The sequencing here drew on peripheral blood, taken from a patient treated with radiotherapy plus ipilimumab. All receptors come from a human donor with non-small cell lung cancer who had a complete response to radiotherapy plus ipilimumab.

CDR3 residues: CASSHHGLAETYEQYF. The CDR3 nucleotides read TGCGCCAGCAGCCACCACGGACTAGCTGAAACCTACGAGCAGTACTTC. V gene TRBV4-3 combines with J gene TRBJ2-7; 8 nucleotides agree with TRBD2. Germline V lookup: CDR1 LGHNA, CDR2 YSLEER. J lost 2 bases, V lost 3 bases, and 9 bases had no gene match. The CDR3 is 16 residues long.

The chain uses TRBV15 and TRBJ2-1; TRBD2 matches at 12 bases. Germline V gene sequence: CDR1 LNHNV, CDR2 YYDKDF (reference sequence). The CDR3 totals 16 residues. The ends lost 3 bases at V and 4 bases at J; junction bases unmatched: 4. The CDR3 region has the DNA TGTGCCACCAGCAGGCGGACTAGCGGGGCGTACAATGAGCAGTTCTTC. It encodes CATSRRTSGAYNEQFF.

This chain links TRBV6-1 with TRBJ2-7; no clear D gene. The V end lost 7 bases, the J end lost 4 bases, and 5 bases lay between the germline ends. The germline V gene encodes CDR1 MNHNS and CDR2 SASEGT. This CDR3 has 10 residues. CDR3 loop: CASMEYEQYF. The CDR3 nucleotides read TGTGCCAGCATGGAATACGAGCAGTACTTC.

The V and J genes are TRBV9 and TRBJ2-1; D unclear. Germline assignment: CDR1 SGDLS and CDR2 YYNGEE. V dropped 3 bases and J dropped 2 bases, with 15 bases sitting between them. This CDR3 comprises 16 residues. CDR3 residues: CASSGGSLVPYNEQFF. CDR3 sequence (DNA): TGTGCCAGCAGCGGTGGGTCTCTGGTCCCCTACAATGAGCAGTTCTTC.